This entry concerns a single T cell receptor beta chain. Its target is unknown. Naive, central memory, regulatory and stem cell-like memory cells within the CD4+ compartment were sorted using CD45RO/CCR7/CD25/CD127/CD95/CD27. Each population that was sorted was more than 95% pure. The CDR3 contains 13 residues. The V gene end was trimmed by 4 bases and the J gene end by 4 bases; junction bases not matched to a gene: 1. Germline CDR1 is SGHDT and CDR2 is YYEEEE. Expressed TCRB transcripts were sequenced after all isolated RNA was converted to cDNA. Naive, central memory and regulatory T cell samples produced a mean of about 4 million reads. The method was immunoSEQ multiplex PCR; TCRdb's version includes in-frame clones alone and lacks a portion of them. The table has 38,000 or so clones, 64% seen once. This sample was included in a study of beta chain features in type 1 diabetes. Points from the study as a whole: When Type 1 diabetes patients were examined, their TCRB CDR3s proved moderately but significantly shorter in all four CD4+ subsets.

The sequenced sample consisted of Tregs from blood. The V gene is TRBV5-6, the J gene TRBJ2-3; TRBD2 aligns across 9 bases. This receptor was obtained from a woman aged 25 to 39 in good health. Here the CDR3 DNA reads TGTGCCAGCAGCGGGACTAGCTCAGATACGCAGTATTTT. This codes for CASSGTSSDTQYF.